These 11 T cell receptor beta chains originate from one sample sequenced in a study of CD8+CD57+ T cells in acquired aplastic anemia. Genomic DNA, the template, was used for profiling of the TCR beta VDJ and CDR3. TCRdb independently ran MiXCR on the reads; one entry per CDR3 protein. Among about 160,000 distinct CDR3 sequences listed, around 48% were seen once. Individuals selected for sequencing had exhibited CD8+CD57+ cell expansion on flow cytometry. Sequenced input: sorted CD4+, CD8+, or CD8+CD57+ T cells (not recorded which) from PBMCs. The receptors were gathered from a human donor with aplastic anemia.

Points on this clonotype: One junction end does not reproduce the germline sequence, and a read error may be involved. The genes are TRBV24-1 and TRBJ2-1, with TRBD1 as a possible D gene (5 bases). Germline CDR1 is KGHDR and CDR2 is SFDVKD. This CDR3 has 14 amino acids. The CDR3 loop is CATSDRRSYNEQLF. As DNA, the CDR3 is TGTGCCACCAGCGACAGACGCTCCTACAATGAGCAGCTCTTC.

This clonotype was observed once. With a much larger clone just one base away, this may be a read error. The chain carries TRBV7-6 and TRBJ2-7; weak D call: TRBD1 (5 bases). CDR3 length equals 17 residues. From germline, CDR1 is SGHVS and CDR2 FNYEAQ. This CDR3 is CASSLLQGVRNPYGQYF. Here the CDR3 DNA reads TGCGCCAGCAGCTTACTTCAAGGGGTGCGAAACCCTTACGGGCAGTACTTC.

V and J are TRBV5-1 and TRBJ2-7, with 15 positions matching TRBD2. The CDR3 is made up of 16 amino acids. V lost 4 bases to trimming and J lost 5 bases; unmatched junction nucleotides: 7. Germline V gene lookup returns CDR1 SGHRS and CDR2 YFSETQ. The CDR3 loop reads CASSAGLAGGWNEQYF. As DNA, the CDR3 is TGCGCCAGCAGCGCCGGACTAGCGGGGGGGTGGAACGAGCAGTACTTC.

There are many counts of this clonotype. J is TRBJ2-7 and V is TRBV20-1; D gene unclear. V was cut by 0 bases and J by 6 bases, with 9 bases left in between. In germline, CDR1 is DFQATT, CDR2 SNEGSKA (reference sequence). The CDR3 has 12 amino acids. As DNA, the CDR3 is TGCAGTGCTAGAGAGAACGAGGCCGAGCAGTACTTC. Protein product: CSARENEAEQYF.

The V gene is TRBV7-2, the J gene TRBJ1-6; D uncertain. Trimming removed 1 base at V and 10 bases at J, with 8 bases between. CDR3 length equals 13 residues. Germline loops: CDR1 SGHTA, CDR2 FQGNSA. The CDR3 DNA sequence: TGTGCCAGCAGCTTAGATGGGAACTCACCCCTCCACTTT. As protein: CASSLDGNSPLHF.

Comments on this clonotype: A much more abundant neighbour one base away suggests this may be a read error. The chain couples TRBV29-1 to TRBJ2-7; 7 bases line up with TRBD2. The CDR3 covers 11 residues. V trimming: 6 bases; J trimming: 7 bases; junction bases outside the gene matches: 6. Germline V CDR1 and CDR2: SQVTM, ANQGSEA. The CDR3 sequence: CSVTSANEQYF. CDR3 DNA: TGCAGCGTAACTAGCGCCAATGAGCAGTACTTC.

In nucleotides, the CDR3 is TGCAGCGTGACAGGGTTTGCCGGGGAGCTGTTTTTT. Encoded protein: CSVTGFAGELFF. The chain combines TRBV29-1 with TRBJ2-2; 7 bases line up with TRBD1. V shed 6 bases, J shed 6 bases, and the junction held 4 bases outside the gene matches. The CDR3 loop spans 12 amino acids. Germline CDR1 SQVTM, CDR2 ANQGSEA.

V and J are TRBV15 and TRBJ2-1; a possible D gene is TRBD1 (5 bases). Deletions cut 0 bases from V and 9 bases from J, with 9 bases between. The CDR3 has 13 amino acids. Germline assignment: CDR1 LNHNV and CDR2 YYDKDF (reference sequence). The CDR3 bases are TGTGCCACCAGCAGAGACAGGGTGGGTGAGCAGTTCTTC. Its translation: CATSRDRVGEQFF.

This chain connects TRBV4-3 to TRBJ1-6; 8 nucleotides agree with TRBD1. The CDR3 totals 16 residues. Germline V lookup: CDR1 LGHNA, CDR2 YSLEER. The V gene end was trimmed by 1 base and the J gene end by 10 bases; junction bases not matched to a gene: 9. The CDR3 spells CASSQAFGTGQSPLHF. The DNA of the CDR3 is TGCGCCAGCAGCCAAGCTTTCGGGACAGGTCAATCACCCCTCCACTTT.

The CDR3 reads CATSARTGGVDGYTF. The CDR3 coding sequence is TGTGCCACCAGTGCGAGGACAGGGGGCGTCGATGGCTACACCTTC. The V and J genes are TRBV24-1 and TRBJ1-2, with 11 bases aligning to TRBD1. V lost 5 bases, J lost 6 bases, and 7 bases stayed unmatched. The CDR3 totals 15 residues. The germline CDR1 and CDR2 sequences are KGHDR and SFDVKD.

A remark on this clonotype: This may stem from a read error, because a much larger clone lies one nucleotide away. Given the absence of the conserved phenylalanine or tryptophan at the CDR3 end, a read error is likely. This chain links TRBV10-3 with TRBJ1-1; no firm D call. Trimming pared 6 bases from V and 0 bases from J, leaving 14 bases between. The CDR3 runs to 15 residues. Germline CDR1 reads ENHRY; CDR2 reads SYGVKD. The CDR3 DNA reads as TGTGCCATCAGGGGCTTGGACCCCATGAACACTGAAGCTTTCTCT. It is translated as CAIRGLDPMNTEAFS.